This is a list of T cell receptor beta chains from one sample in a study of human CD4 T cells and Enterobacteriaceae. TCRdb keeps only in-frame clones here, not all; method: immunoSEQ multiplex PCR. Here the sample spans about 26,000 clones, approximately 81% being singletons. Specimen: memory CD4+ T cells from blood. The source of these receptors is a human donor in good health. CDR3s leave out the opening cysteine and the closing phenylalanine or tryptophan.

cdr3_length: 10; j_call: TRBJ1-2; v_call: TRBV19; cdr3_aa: ASSPRTGEDT
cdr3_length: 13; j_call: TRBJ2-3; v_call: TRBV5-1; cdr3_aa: ASSLSAGSTDTQY
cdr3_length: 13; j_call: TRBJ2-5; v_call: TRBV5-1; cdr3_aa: ASSTQGAVRETQY
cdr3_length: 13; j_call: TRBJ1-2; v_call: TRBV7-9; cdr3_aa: ASSLKVAGSYGYT
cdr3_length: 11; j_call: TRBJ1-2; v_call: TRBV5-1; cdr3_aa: ASSLESNYGYT
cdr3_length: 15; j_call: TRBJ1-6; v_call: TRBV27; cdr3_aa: ASRTGQDRGNNSPLH
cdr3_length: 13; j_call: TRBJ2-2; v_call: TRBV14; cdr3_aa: ASSRGQGRTGELF
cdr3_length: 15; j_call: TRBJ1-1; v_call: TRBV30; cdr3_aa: AWSVDRGRRMDTEAF
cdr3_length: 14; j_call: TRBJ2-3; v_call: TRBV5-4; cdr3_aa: ASSAGLAGGTDTQY
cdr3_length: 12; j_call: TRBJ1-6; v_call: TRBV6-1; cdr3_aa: ASSERGQDSPLH
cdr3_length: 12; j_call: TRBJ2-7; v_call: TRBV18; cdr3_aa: ASSPDSGSIEQY
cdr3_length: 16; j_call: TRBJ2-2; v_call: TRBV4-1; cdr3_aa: ASSHLGRGPRLTGELF
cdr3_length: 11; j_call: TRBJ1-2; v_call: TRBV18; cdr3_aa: ASSPGQGYGYT
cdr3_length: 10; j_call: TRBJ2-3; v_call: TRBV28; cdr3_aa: ASSLGGDTQY
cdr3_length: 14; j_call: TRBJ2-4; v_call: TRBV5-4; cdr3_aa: ASSLGRGLAKNIQY
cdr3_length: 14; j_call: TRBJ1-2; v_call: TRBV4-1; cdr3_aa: ASSQAGHPGGYGYT
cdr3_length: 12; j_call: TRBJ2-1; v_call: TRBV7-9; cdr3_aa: ASSLGLGPGEQF
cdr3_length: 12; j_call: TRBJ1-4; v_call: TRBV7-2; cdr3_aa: ASSLLGQREKLF
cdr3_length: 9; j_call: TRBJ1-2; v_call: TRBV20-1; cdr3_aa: SASPGVGYT
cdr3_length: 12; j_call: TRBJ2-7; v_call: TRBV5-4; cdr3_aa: ASSLGGVNYEQY
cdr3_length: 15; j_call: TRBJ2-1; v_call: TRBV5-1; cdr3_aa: ASSTPPPETGRGEQF
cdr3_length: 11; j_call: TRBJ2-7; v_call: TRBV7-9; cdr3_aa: ASSRTGSYEQY
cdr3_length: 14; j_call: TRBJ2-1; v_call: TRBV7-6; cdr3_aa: ASSFGVAGGPGEQF
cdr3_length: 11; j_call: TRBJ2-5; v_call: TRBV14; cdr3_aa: ASSLSGGETQY
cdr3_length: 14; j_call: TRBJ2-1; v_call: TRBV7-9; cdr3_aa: ASSPGLAGGGNEQF
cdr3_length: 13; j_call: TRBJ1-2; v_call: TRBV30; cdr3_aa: AWSVNNGWDYGYT
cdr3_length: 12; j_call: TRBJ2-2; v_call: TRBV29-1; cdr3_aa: SVDFQSNTGELF
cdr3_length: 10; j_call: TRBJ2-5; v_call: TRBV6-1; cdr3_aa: ASGTRQETQY
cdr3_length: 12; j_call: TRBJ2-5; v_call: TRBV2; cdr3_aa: ASSIGTVQETQY
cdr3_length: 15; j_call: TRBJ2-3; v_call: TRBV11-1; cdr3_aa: ASSRGGRQTSTDTQY
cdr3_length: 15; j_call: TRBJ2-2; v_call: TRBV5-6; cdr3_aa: ASSLVVARGNTGELF
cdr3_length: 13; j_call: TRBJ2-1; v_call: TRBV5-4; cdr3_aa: ASSLELAGEDEQF
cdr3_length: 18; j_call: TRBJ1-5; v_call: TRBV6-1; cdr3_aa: ASSEPVTGVFLNSNQPQH
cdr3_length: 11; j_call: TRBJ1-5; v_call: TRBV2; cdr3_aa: ASSTTPNQPQH
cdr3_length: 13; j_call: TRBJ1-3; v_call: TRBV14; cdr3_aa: ASSRLGGTGNTIY
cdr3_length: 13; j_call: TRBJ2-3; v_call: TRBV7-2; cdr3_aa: ASSLDRTRTDTQY
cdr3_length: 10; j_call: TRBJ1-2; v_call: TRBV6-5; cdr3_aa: ASSYRGGGYT
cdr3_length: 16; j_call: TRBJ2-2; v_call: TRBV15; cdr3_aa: ATSRDQGGRTGTGELF
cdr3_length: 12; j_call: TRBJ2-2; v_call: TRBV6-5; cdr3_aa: ASRLGPRRGELF
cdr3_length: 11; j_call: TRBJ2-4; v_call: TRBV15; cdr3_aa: ATSRRRTGIQY
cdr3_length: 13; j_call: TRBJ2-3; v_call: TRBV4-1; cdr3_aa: ASRLVGKGTDTQY
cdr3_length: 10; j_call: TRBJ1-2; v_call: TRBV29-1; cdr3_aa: SASRVQEGYT
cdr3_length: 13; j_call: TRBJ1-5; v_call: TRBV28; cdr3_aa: ASSLFEGSNQPQH
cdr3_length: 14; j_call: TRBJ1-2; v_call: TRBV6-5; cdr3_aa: ASSYRPGQGPYGYT
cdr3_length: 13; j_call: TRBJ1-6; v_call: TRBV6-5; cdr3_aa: ASSYSVLGNSPLH
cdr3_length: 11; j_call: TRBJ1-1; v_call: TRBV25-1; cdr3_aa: ASSDPGGVGAF